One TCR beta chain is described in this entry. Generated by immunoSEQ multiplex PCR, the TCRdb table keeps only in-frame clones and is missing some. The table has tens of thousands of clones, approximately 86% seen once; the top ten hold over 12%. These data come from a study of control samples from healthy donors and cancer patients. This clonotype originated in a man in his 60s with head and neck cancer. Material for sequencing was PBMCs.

Here the CDR3 reads CASSVEPGQGADTQYF. In DNA, the CDR3 is TGTGCCAGCAGCGTCGAACCGGGACAGGGGGCAGATACGCAGTATTTT. This sequence joins TRBV5-4 and TRBJ2-3, with 11 bases fitting TRBD1. The CDR3 has 16 amino acids. CDR1 is SGHNT and CDR2 is YYREEE in the germline V gene (reference sequence). With 4 bases clipped from V and 4 bases from J, the junction kept 8 bases outside the gene matches.